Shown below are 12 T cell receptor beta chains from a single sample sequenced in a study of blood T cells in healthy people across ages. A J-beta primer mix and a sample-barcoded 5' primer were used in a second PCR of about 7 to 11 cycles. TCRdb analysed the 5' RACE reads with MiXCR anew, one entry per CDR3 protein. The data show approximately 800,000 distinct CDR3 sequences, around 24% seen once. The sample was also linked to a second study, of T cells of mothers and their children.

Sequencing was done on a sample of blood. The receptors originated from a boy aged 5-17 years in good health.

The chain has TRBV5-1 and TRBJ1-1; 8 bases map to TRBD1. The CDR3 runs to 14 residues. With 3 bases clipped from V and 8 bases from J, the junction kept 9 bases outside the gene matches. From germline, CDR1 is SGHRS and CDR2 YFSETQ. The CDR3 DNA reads TGCGCCAGCAGCTCAACCGGGACAGGATCCGAAGCTTTCTTT. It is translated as CASSSTGTGSEAFF.

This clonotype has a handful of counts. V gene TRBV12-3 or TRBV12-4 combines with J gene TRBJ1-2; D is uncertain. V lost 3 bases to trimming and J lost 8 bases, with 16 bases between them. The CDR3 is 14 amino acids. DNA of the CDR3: TGTGCCAGCAGTTTCTTGGGTAGCGAGAAAGGCTACACCTTC. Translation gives CASSFLGSEKGYTF.

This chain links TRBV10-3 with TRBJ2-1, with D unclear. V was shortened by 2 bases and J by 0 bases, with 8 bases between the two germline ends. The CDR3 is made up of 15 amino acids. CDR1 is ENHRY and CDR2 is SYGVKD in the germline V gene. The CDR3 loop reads CAISEGVSSYNEQFF. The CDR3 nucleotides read TGTGCCATCAGTGAGGGGGTGAGCTCCTACAATGAGCAGTTCTTC.

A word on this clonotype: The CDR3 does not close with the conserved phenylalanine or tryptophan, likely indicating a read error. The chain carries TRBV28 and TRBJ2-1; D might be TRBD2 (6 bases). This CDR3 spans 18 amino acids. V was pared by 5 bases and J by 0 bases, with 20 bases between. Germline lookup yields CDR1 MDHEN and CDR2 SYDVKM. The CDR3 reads CASSPYRGNDHSYNEQFS. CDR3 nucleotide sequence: TGTGCCAGCAGTCCGTATCGGGGGAACGATCACTCCTACAATGAGCAGTTCTCC.

CDR3 amino acids: CASSIARAGETQYF. CDR3 coding DNA: TGTGCCAGCAGTATAGCTAGAGCGGGGGAGACCCAGTACTTC. The chain recombines TRBV2 with TRBJ2-5; 7 nucleotides match TRBD2. The CDR3 has 14 residues. Germline V lookup: CDR1 SNHLY, CDR2 FYNNEI. V dropped 5 bases and J dropped 5; count of bases not matched to a gene: 8.

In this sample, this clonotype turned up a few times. CDR3 in amino acids: CASSLISMFSDTQYF. In DNA, the CDR3 is TGTGCCAGCAGTTTGATCTCGATGTTCTCAGATACGCAGTATTTT. This sequence joins TRBV12-3 or TRBV12-4 and TRBJ2-3, with D unclear. V lost 3 bases and J 4 bases, leaving 14 bases between the germline ends. The CDR3 loop spans 15 amino acids.

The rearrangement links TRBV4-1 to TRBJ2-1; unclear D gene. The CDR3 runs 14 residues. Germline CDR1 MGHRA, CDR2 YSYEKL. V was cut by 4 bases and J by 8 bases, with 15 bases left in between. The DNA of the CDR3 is TGCGCCAGCAGCCGGGGTGTCGGTTGGGATGAGCAGTTCTTC. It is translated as CASSRGVGWDEQFF.

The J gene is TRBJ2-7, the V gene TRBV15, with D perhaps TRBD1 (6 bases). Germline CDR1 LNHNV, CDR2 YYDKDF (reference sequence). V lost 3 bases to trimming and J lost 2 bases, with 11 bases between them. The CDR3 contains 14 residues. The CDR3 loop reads CATSRGATPYEQYF. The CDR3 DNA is TGTGCCACCAGCAGGGGGGCAACCCCCTACGAGCAGTACTTC.

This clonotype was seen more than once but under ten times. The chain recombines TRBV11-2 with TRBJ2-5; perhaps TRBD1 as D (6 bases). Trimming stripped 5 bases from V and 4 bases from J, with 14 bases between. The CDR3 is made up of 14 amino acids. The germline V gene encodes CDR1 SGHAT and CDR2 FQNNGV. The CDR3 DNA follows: TGTGCCAGCAGCCCCGGCGTAGGGGGAGAGACCCAGTACTTC. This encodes CASSPGVGGETQYF.

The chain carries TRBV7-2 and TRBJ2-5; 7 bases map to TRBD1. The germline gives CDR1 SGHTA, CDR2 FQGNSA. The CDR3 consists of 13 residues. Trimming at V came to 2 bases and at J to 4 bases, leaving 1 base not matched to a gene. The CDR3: CASSLWDRETQYF. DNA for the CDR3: TGTGCCAGCAGCTTATGGGACAGAGAGACCCAGTACTTC.

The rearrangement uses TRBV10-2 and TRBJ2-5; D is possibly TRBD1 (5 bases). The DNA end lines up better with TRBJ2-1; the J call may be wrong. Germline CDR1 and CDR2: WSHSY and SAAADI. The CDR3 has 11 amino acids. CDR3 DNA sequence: TGCGCCAGCGGGGCAACCAATGAGCAGTTCTTC. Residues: CASGATNEQFF.

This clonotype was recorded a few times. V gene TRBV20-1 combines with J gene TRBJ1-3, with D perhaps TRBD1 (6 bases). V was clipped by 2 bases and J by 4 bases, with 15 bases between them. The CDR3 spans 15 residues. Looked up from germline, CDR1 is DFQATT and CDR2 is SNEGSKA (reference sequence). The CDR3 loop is CSARSALQGGNTIYF. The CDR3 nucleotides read TGCAGTGCTAGATCTGCCTTACAGGGAGGAAACACCATATATTTT.